One sample yielded the 3 T cell receptor beta chains listed below, sequenced in a study of T cell responses to AZD1222 COVID-19 vaccine (dated by TCRdb to the early 2020s). Library construction relied on the immunoSEQ multiplex PCR assay. Held by TCRdb, this immuneACCESS table contains in-frame sequences only and omits some clones. Under half of the omission traces to an unresolved V gene where checked; the cause of the rest is unknown. This sample comprises about 140,000 clones, around 91% of them detected only once. The ten top clones hold about 1.5% of the sample. According to the study, the label for this sample's time point signals: baseline before first vaccination. Sequenced material: peripheral blood, taken on day 0 of AZD1222 vaccination. Receptors originate from an adult in good health.

V and J are TRBV9 and TRBJ2-3; the match to TRBD2 covers 9 bases. The CDR3 runs to 18 residues. Germline V lookup: CDR1 SGDLS, CDR2 YYNGEE. V trimming: 4 bases; J trimming: 2 bases; junction bases outside the gene matches: 14. The CDR3 sequence is CASSRRPTSGPVTDTQYF. Written as DNA, the CDR3 is TGTGCCAGCAGCCGCCGACCAACTAGCGGGCCCGTCACAGATACGCAGTATTTT.

The chain recombines TRBV4-2 with TRBJ2-5; 9 nucleotides match TRBD2. The V and J ends lost 4 bases and 1 base, in that order; junction bases with no gene match: 10. CDR3 length: 17 amino acids. From germline, CDR1 is LGHNA and CDR2 YNFKEQ. CDR3 nucleotide sequence: TGTGCCAGCAGCCGGCGGTCGGGTAGCGGGGGCCAAGAGACCCAGTACTTC. Translated, it gives CASSRRSGSGGQETQYF.

The J gene is TRBJ2-7, the V gene TRBV3-1 (or the pseudogene TRBV3-2); possibly TRBD2 for D (6 bases). V was clipped by 4 bases and J by 7 bases, with 17 bases between them. Germline V lookup: CDR1 LGHDT, CDR2 YNNKEL (reference sequence). There are 14 residues in the CDR3. The CDR3 coding sequence is TGTGCCAGCAGCCGCACGGGAGTCAACGGGGAGCAGTACTTC. Translation: CASSRTGVNGEQYF.